This T cell receptor beta chain was profiled in a study of OX40 agonist ivuxolimab in advanced cancers. Study at large: Having had anti-PD-1, anti-PD-L1 or anti-CTLA-4 therapy before was allowed, and roughly 38% had some. Study-level points and caveats: The 0.1-3.0 mg/kg partial responders had among the lowest clonal expansion.

In the case of this clone: Its antigen is unknown.

The CDR3 sequence is 16 residues long. Trimming pared 2 bases from V and 4 bases from J, leaving 15 bases between. Germline V lookup: CDR1 KGHSH, CDR2 LQKENI. Some clones are missing from TCRdb's copy, which holds only in-frame ones; the method was immunoSEQ multiplex PCR. Of approximately 76,000 clones listed, around nine tenths are singletons. The sequence derives from an adult with an advanced solid tumor such as melanoma, head and neck, liver or kidney cancer. This specimen was CD4+ or CD8+ T cells sorted from blood, taken in a trial of the OX40 agonist ivuxolimab. The rearrangement links TRBV18 to TRBJ2-1, with a possible D match to TRBD1 (5 bases). This CDR3 is CASSPIVQGNYNEQFF. Written as DNA, the CDR3 is TGTGCCAGCTCACCAATCGTCCAGGGAAATTACAATGAGCAGTTCTTC.